The clone carrying this T cell receptor beta chain has only a few counts. The junction had 15 bases not matched to a gene; V was cut back by 7 bases and J by 2 bases. There are 18 residues in the CDR3. Germline CDR1 LNHDA, CDR2 SQIVND (reference sequence). The data belong to a study of T cell repertoires in aging, cancer and after chemotherapy. For the study at large: Donors were grouped into six age bands spanning 30 or younger through 70 or older.

The template was genomic DNA from peripheral blood, not RNA. TRB rearrangements spanning V, D and J were amplified using mixed TRB-A/B primers. TCRdb re-called the multiplex PCR reads through MiXCR, storing one row per CDR3 protein. This table has 9,900 or so distinct CDR3 sequences, 30% to 35% appearing once. The rearrangement links TRBV19 to TRBJ1-5; 9 bases map to TRBD1. What was sequenced was blood. The source is a human donor in good health. The donor label of this sample is uncertain. The CDR3 protein is CASTDWDREKIGNQPQHF. DNA of the CDR3: TGTGCCAGTACCGACTGGGACAGGGAAAAAATCGGCAATCAGCCCCAGCATTTT.